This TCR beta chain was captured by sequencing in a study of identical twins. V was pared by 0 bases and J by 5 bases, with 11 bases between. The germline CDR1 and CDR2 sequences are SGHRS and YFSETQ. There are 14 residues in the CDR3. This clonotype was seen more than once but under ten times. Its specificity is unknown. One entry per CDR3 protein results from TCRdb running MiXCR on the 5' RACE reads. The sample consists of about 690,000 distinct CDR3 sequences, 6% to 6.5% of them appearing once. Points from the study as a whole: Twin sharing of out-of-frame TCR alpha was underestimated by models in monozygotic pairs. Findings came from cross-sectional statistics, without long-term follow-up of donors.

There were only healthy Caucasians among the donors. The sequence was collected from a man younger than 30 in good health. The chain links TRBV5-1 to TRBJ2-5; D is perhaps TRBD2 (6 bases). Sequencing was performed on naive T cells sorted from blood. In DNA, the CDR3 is TGCGCCAGCAGCTTGGCCGCGGGGATCGAGACCCAGTACTTC. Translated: CASSLAAGIETQYF.